The entry below describes one T cell receptor (beta chain). The target antigen is unknown. Naive CD8 cells were CD45RO-negative, positively selected for CCR7, excluding terminally differentiated effector memory CD45RA+ cells. Measured with immunoSEQ multiplex PCR; TCRdb has only the in-frame clones, and not every one. The repertoire holds 800,000 or so clones, with 90% to 97% as singletons. Germline lookup yields CDR1 ENHRY and CDR2 SYGVKD. The ends were cut back, 0 bases at V and 0 bases at J, with 9 bases in the middle. CDR3 size: 16 residues. This entry comes from a study of shared clonotypes between healthy human individuals. Turning to the study itself: Donors, aged 18 to 49, were a couple of women and a few men. For every donor, three CD4 naive, three CD4 memory, two CD8 naive and one CD8 memory plates were used. Whole-study findings and limits: Shared across a few donors were around 5% of the naive CD4 clonotypes.

The receptor comes from a man aged 25 to 40 in good health. The chain has TRBV10-3 and TRBJ1-5, with D unresolved. The sample taken for sequencing was naive CD8+ T cells sorted from blood. The CDR3 DNA is TGTGCCATCAGTGAGTCAGGCAGTACTAGCAATCAGCCCCAGCATTTT. It yields the protein CAISESGSTSNQPQHF.